This TCR beta chain was identified during a study of metastatic and nonmetastatic thyroid tumors. The overall study: Comparison of repertoires was carried out across blood and tumor or nodule tissue from malignant and benign thyroid patients. The study, taken as a whole, reports: For both blood and tumor, malignant thyroid tumors reportedly showed significantly higher TCR beta diversity than benign nodules did.

The entire patient cohort was treatment-naive prior to thyroid surgery. Original handling: Clinicopathological groups differed in CDR3, with these differences serving to build a distant-metastasis classifier for papillary thyroid cancer. Through MiXCR, TCRdb re-clonotyped the PCR reads. What appears here as the V and J calls and clone size reflects TCRdb's work, not the paper's. Of tens of thousands of clones listed, roughly a quarter are singletons. There are many counts of this clone. Its antigen is still unknown. The sample consisted of tumor tissue. The sequence was collected from a female donor with papillary thyroid cancer or a benign thyroid nodule (not recorded which). Some clones in this sample may be carry-over from other donors' samples.

Here the CDR3 DNA reads TGTGCCAGCAGCTTAGCGGCTAGCGGGGGGGCCGGGTCCGGGGAGCTGTTTTTT. This gives the protein CASSLAASGGAGSGELFF. This chain joins TRBV7-2 and TRBJ2-2; 12 positions agree with TRBD2. J was trimmed by 6 bases and V by 0 bases; bases with no gene match: 8. This CDR3 comprises 18 residues. Germline V lookup: CDR1 SGHTA, CDR2 FQGNSA.